This TCR beta chain came from a study of T cell repertoires in cytomegalovirus infection. TCRdb itself ran the reads through MiXCR, one entry per CDR3 protein. The sample has about 220,000 distinct CDR3 sequences, about 39% seen once. This clonotype was seen ten or more times. Its antigen is not identified. CDR3 length: 15 amino acids. The germline V gene has CDR1 SEHNR and CDR2 FQNEAQ (reference sequence). With 5 bases removed from V and 2 bases from J, the gap between germline ends came to 15 bases. The rearrangement uses TRBV7-9 and TRBJ2-5; TRBD1 is a possible D gene (6 bases). This material consisted of CD8+ T cells from cultured PBMCs, taken from culture after CMV antigen stimulation. This TCR was recovered from a human donor in good health (CMV status not recorded). Some clones in this sample may be carry-over from other donors' samples. CDR3 in DNA: TGTGCCAGCAGCCGCAGTGGACAGATTCAAGAGACCCAGTACTTC. Amino acid sequence: CASSRSGQIQETQYF.